This TCR beta chain originates from a study of blood T cell repertoires in COVID-19. As originally analysed: Nucleated cell counts were estimated from reference gene primer amplification. Clones were sequenced by immunoSEQ multiplex PCR, and TCRdb holds only the in-frame ones, with some missing. That table is the source of V, J and clone size, and D and trimming were worked out from the DNA. This table has about 140,000 clones, around 84% appearing once. This CDR3 is 14 amino acids long. The V gene lost 0 bases and the J gene lost 8 bases, with 8 bases spanning the gap. The germline V gene has CDR1 LNHNV and CDR2 YYDKDF (reference sequence).

Sequenced input: peripheral blood. The TCR comes from a man under 40 with COVID-19, enrolled during active disease. V is TRBV15 and J is TRBJ1-6; a weak D match, TRBD1 (5 bases). In nucleotides, the CDR3 is TGTGCCACCAGCAGAGAACAGGAGCATTCACCCCTCCACTTT. This encodes CATSREQEHSPLHF.